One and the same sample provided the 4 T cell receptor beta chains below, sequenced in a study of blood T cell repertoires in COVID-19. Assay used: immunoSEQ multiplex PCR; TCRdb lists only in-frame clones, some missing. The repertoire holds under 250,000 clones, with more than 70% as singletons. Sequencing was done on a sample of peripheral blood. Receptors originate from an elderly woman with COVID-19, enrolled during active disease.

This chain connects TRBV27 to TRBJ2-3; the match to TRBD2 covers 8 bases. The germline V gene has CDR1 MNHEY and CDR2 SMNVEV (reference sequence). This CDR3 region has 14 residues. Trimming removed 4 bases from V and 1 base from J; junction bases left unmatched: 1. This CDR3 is CASSSAGGTDTQYF. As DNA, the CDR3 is TGTGCCAGCAGTTCAGCGGGGGGCACAGATACGCAGTATTTT.

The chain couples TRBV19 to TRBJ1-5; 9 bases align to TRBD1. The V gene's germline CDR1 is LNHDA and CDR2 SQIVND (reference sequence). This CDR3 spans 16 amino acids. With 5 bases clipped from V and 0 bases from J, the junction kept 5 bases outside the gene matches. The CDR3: CASSQGTGSSNQPQHF. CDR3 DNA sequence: TGTGCCAGTAGTCAGGGGACAGGGAGTAGCAATCAGCCCCAGCATTTT.

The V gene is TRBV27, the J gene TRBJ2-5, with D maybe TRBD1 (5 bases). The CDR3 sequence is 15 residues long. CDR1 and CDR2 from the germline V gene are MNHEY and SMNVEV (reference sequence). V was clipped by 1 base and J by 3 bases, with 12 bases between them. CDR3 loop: CASSLFGRVKETQYF. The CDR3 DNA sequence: TGTGCCAGCAGTTTATTTGGCAGGGTGAAAGAGACCCAGTACTTC.

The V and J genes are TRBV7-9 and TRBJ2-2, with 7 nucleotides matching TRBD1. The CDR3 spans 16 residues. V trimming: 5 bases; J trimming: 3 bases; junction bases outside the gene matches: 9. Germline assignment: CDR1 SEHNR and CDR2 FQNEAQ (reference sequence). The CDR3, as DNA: TGTGCCAGCAGCGTAAAGGGGGCTTGGGACACCGGGGAGCTGTTTTTT. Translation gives CASSVKGAWDTGELFF. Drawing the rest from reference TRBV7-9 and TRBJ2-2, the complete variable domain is DTGVSQNPRHKITKRGQNVTFRCDPISEHNRLYWYRQTLGQGPEFLTYFQNEAQLEKSRLLSDRFSAERPKGSFSTLEIQRTEQGDSAMYLCASSVKGAWDTGELFFGEGSRLTVL.